These 29 T cell receptor beta chains were all obtained from the same sample, sequenced in a study of shared clonotypes between healthy human individuals. Sequencing was performed with immunoSEQ multiplex PCR; in TCRdb, only in-frame clones are kept and a portion is missing. The data contain millions of clones, more than 85% of them singletons. The specimen was naive CD4+ T cells from PBMCs. The subset denotes: CD45RA+ positively selected. The receptor source for this set is a man between 18 and 29 years old in good health. Some clones in this sample may be carry-over from other donors' samples.

The genes are TRBV1 and TRBJ1-1. TRBV1 is a recognized pseudogene. The CDR3 spans 15 residues. CDR3 coding DNA: TGCACCAGCAGCCAAGATGGGGGGAAACCGGGGGAAGCTTTCTTT. Protein product: CTSSQDGGKPGEAFF.

This clone was observed a single time. The gene calls are TRBV7-3 and TRBJ2-7, with 8 nucleotides matching TRBD1. V shed 5 bases and J 2 bases; nucleotides not matched to a gene: 5. CDR3 size: 14 residues. Germline V CDR1 and CDR2: SGHTA, FQGTGA. DNA of the CDR3: TGTGCCAGCAGCCCGGGGGACAGGACCTACGAGCAGTACTTC. It codes for CASSPGDRTYEQYF.

The V and J genes are TRBV11-2 and TRBJ2-7, with D perhaps TRBD2 (6 bases). The V end was cut by 7 bases, the J end by 3 bases, with 16 bases between. The CDR3 totals 14 residues. The germline V gene has CDR1 SGHAT and CDR2 FQNNGV. The CDR3, as DNA: TGTGCCAGCACCTTCACTAGCAGTAGCTACGAGCAGTACTTC. This encodes CASTFTSSSYEQYF.

The rearrangement uses TRBV7-9 and TRBJ2-7; possibly TRBD1 or TRBD2 for D (5 bases each). CDR1 SEHNR and CDR2 FQNEAQ come from the germline V gene (reference sequence). This CDR3 is built from 19 residues. The V gene lost 3 bases and the J gene lost 2 bases, with 26 bases spanning the gap. CDR3 DNA sequence: TGTGCCAGCAGCTTCCTAGGTTCGGGGCGCGGAACAAAGACCTACGAGCAGTACTTC. Its protein is CASSFLGSGRGTKTYEQYF.

The V call is TRBV29-1, the J call TRBJ2-1; D call uncertain. From germline, CDR1 is SQVTM and CDR2 ANQGSEA. The CDR3 runs 10 residues. V gave up 6 bases and J gave up 8 bases, with 8 bases separating them. The CDR3 DNA follows: TGCAGCGTCTCTAGGGATGAGCAGTTCTTC. Translation gives CSVSRDEQFF.

The chain combines TRBV27 with TRBJ2-5; a weak D match, TRBD1 (5 bases). Germline V CDR1 and CDR2: MNHEY, SMNVEV (reference sequence). CDR3 length equals 14 residues. Trimming pared 3 bases from V and 5 bases from J, leaving 13 bases between. For the CDR3, the DNA is TGTGCCAGCAGTTTGTGGGGCAGCCCCGAGACCCAGTACTTC. This gives the protein CASSLWGSPETQYF.

DNA for the CDR3: TGTGCCAGCAGCAAATTTCAGGGACAGCCCAATGAGCAGTTCTTC. It yields the protein CASSKFQGQPNEQFF. The chain recombines TRBV21-1 with TRBJ2-1; no check of the table's D call, TRBD1, against the DNA was made. TRBV21-1 is marked as a pseudogene. The CDR3 loop spans 15 amino acids.

The chain uses TRBV5-1 and TRBJ1-2, with unresolved D. V was pared by 0 bases and J by 4 bases, with 10 bases between. This CDR3 has 14 amino acids. Germline V gene data show CDR1 as SGHRS and CDR2 as YFSETQ. The CDR3 region has the DNA TGCGCCAGCAGCTTGGAACCGTCTAGCTATGGCTACACCTTC. Residues: CASSLEPSSYGYTF.

The chain couples TRBV27 to TRBJ1-2; 7 nucleotides agree with TRBD1. The CDR3 has 14 residues. J gave up 2 bases and V 6 bases, and 6 bases lay outside the gene matches. CDR1 is MNHEY and CDR2 is SMNVEV in the germline V gene (reference sequence). This CDR3 reads CASRTSDRNYGYTF. The DNA of the CDR3 is TGTGCCAGCAGAACTTCGGACAGGAACTATGGCTACACCTTC.

This chain links TRBV27 with TRBJ1-1, with 7 positions matching TRBD1. In germline, CDR1 is MNHEY, CDR2 SMNVEV (reference sequence). The V gene end was trimmed by 7 bases and the J gene end by 0 bases; junction bases not matched to a gene: 5. This CDR3 spans 14 amino acids. The CDR3 nucleotides read TGTGCCAGCAAAATAGGGACAGTGAACACTGAAGCTTTCTTT. This sequence encodes CASKIGTVNTEAFF.

As regards this clone: This sample also contains other DNA sequences that code for the same CDR3. The V gene is TRBV27, the J gene TRBJ2-3; maybe TRBD2 (6 bases). This CDR3 is 14 amino acids long. Germline V gene lookup returns CDR1 MNHEY and CDR2 SMNVEV (reference sequence). V lost 2 bases to trimming and J lost 0 bases, with 6 bases between them. CDR3 region: CASSLLASTDTQYF. The CDR3 nucleotides are TGTGCCAGCAGTTTACTAGCGAGCACAGATACGCAGTATTTT.

The J gene is TRBJ1-6, the V gene TRBV4-1, with D hard to call. The CDR3 contains 19 residues. Germline CDR1 and CDR2: MGHRA and YSYEKL. V lost 7 bases, J lost 0 bases, and 22 bases lay in between. The chain's CDR3 is CASTLTLHSLSSYNSPLHF. CDR3 in DNA: TGCGCCAGCACCCTGACTCTACACTCACTGAGCTCCTATAATTCACCCCTCCACTTT.

The rearrangement links TRBV5-5 to TRBJ1-1, with a possible D match to TRBD1 (6 bases). CDR3 length equals 14 residues. Germline CDR1 and CDR2: SGHKS and YYEKEE (reference sequence). The V end lost 5 bases, the J end lost 0 bases, and 11 bases lay between the germline ends. CDR3 coding DNA: TGTGCCAGCAGAAGGACAGAATTGAACACTGAAGCTTTCTTT. Encoded protein: CASRRTELNTEAFF.

The gene calls are TRBV6-1 and TRBJ2-3, with D perhaps given as TRBD1 or TRBD2 (6 bases each). CDR3 length: 14 amino acids. CDR1 and CDR2 from the germline V gene are MNHNS and SASEGT. V was pared by 4 bases and J by 5 bases, with 13 bases between. This CDR3 reads CASSVGGPGDTQYF. DNA for the CDR3: TGTGCCAGCAGTGTAGGGGGGCCGGGAGATACGCAGTATTTT.

J is TRBJ1-1 and V is TRBV7-9; tentatively, D is TRBD1 (6 bases). The CDR3 runs to 13 residues. Trimming took off 5 bases at V and 8 bases at J, with 15 bases between the two ends. Germline V gene data show CDR1 as SEHNR and CDR2 as FQNEAQ (reference sequence). As DNA, the CDR3 is TGTGCCAGCAGCAAAACCGGGACACTCGAAGCTTTCTTT. Translating it yields CASSKTGTLEAFF.

V and J are TRBV6-5 and TRBJ2-7, with D hard to call. The CDR3 covers 12 residues. CDR1 and CDR2 (germline): MNHEY, SVGAGI. V lost 6 bases, J lost 2 bases, and 8 bases lay in between. The DNA of the CDR3 is TGTGCCAGCAGCAAGGATACCTACGAGCAGTACTTC. Its translation is CASSKDTYEQYF.

About this clone: Other DNA sequences in this specimen translate into the identical CDR3. The chain is built from TRBV2 and TRBJ2-5; D gene uncertain. The germline gives CDR1 SNHLY, CDR2 FYNNEI. V lost 2 bases and J 4 bases, leaving 5 bases between the germline ends. The CDR3 consists of 12 residues. CDR3: CASSEWRETQYF. The CDR3 region has the DNA TGTGCCAGCAGTGAATGGCGAGAGACCCAGTACTTC.

This chain joins TRBV13 and TRBJ2-3, with a weak D call TRBD2 (5 bases). Germline assignment: CDR1 PRHDT and CDR2 FYEKMQ (reference sequence). Trimming stripped 1 base from V and 4 bases from J, with 12 bases between. The CDR3 is 15 residues long. CDR3 sequence: CASSLVVRAADTQYF. Here the CDR3 DNA reads TGTGCCAGCAGCTTAGTAGTGAGGGCTGCAGATACGCAGTATTTT.

The chain joins TRBV5-1 to TRBJ2-1; 9 nucleotides match TRBD1. Germline V gene data show CDR1 as SGHRS and CDR2 as YFSETQ. With V trimmed by 4 bases and J by 4 bases, 6 bases remained unmatched. The CDR3 loop spans 15 amino acids. The CDR3 DNA sequence: TGCGCCAGCAGCGCCGGGACAGGGCAGTACAATGAGCAGTTCTTC. Translated: CASSAGTGQYNEQFF.

This chain links TRBV30 with TRBJ1-1; D gene ambiguous. Germline loops: CDR1 GTSNPN, CDR2 SVGIG (reference sequence). Trimming stripped 2 bases from V and 5 bases from J, with 15 bases between. This CDR3 spans 14 amino acids. CDR3 sequence: CAWSLRRRRTEAFF. Written as DNA, the CDR3 is TGTGCCTGGAGTTTGCGGCGTCGGCGGACTGAAGCTTTCTTT.

The chain links TRBV18 to TRBJ1-1; TRBD1 matches at 9 bases. Germline V gene data show CDR1 as KGHSH and CDR2 as LQKENI. J was trimmed by 5 bases and V by 6 bases; bases with no gene match: 7. The CDR3 consists of 14 residues. The CDR3 coding sequence is TGTGCCAGCTCCCAGGGACAGGGATGGACTGAAGCTTTCTTT. It specifies CASSQGQGWTEAFF.

This chain connects TRBV7-3 to TRBJ1-1; D possibly corresponds to TRBD1 (5 bases). Germline-derived CDR1 and CDR2 are SGHTA and FQGTGA. The CDR3 covers 13 residues. Trimming took off 2 bases at V and 8 bases at J, with 12 bases between the two ends. The CDR3 loop is CASSLFQGGEAFF. CDR3 DNA: TGTGCCAGCAGCTTATTCCAGGGCGGGGAAGCTTTCTTT.

This clone appeared once. The chain joins TRBV11-2 to TRBJ1-2; weak D call: TRBD1 (5 bases). V lost 5 bases, J lost 5 bases, and 21 bases lay in between. Germline values: CDR1 SGHAT, CDR2 FQNNGV. This CDR3 is 16 amino acids long. The CDR3 bases are TGTGCCAGCAGCCCGATTTCCCGCCGAGGGGAATATGGCTACACCTTC. Its protein product is CASSPISRRGEYGYTF.

The gene calls are TRBV29-1 and TRBJ1-1; 7 bases fit TRBD1. The V segment lost 5 bases and the J segment 0 bases; nucleotides outside the gene matches: 3. The germline V gene has CDR1 SQVTM and CDR2 ANQGSEA. The CDR3 length is 13 residues. CDR3 bases: TGCAGCGTTACGGGACAGCTGAACACTGAAGCTTTCTTT. This gives the protein CSVTGQLNTEAFF.

This clone was recorded only once. The V call is TRBV19, the J call TRBJ1-2; 7 bases line up with TRBD1. Germline CDR1 and CDR2: LNHDA and SQIVND (reference sequence). The CDR3 runs to 15 residues. Trimming took 9 bases from V and 0 from J; bases not matched to a gene: 10. In DNA form, the CDR3 reads TGTGCCAGCGAACAGGGGACGAAAGCTAACTATGGCTACACCTTC. It yields the protein CASEQGTKANYGYTF.

The rearrangement links TRBV11-2 to TRBJ1-1, with a tentative D call TRBD1 (5 bases). V was clipped by 0 bases and J by 5 bases, with 13 bases between them. CDR3 length: 15 amino acids. Looked up from germline, CDR1 is SGHAT and CDR2 is FQNNGV. CDR3 protein: CASSLDQGAGTEAFF. The DNA for the CDR3 is TGTGCCAGCAGCTTAGATCAAGGGGCGGGGACTGAAGCTTTCTTT.

The gene calls are TRBV19 and TRBJ1-3; the D is unclear. CDR3 length: 17 amino acids. V lost 6 bases, J lost 2 bases, and 20 bases lay in between. Looked up from germline, CDR1 is LNHDA and CDR2 is SQIVND (reference sequence). The CDR3 bases are TGTGCCAGTAGCCCAATTGGCCATCAACCGACTGGAAACACCATATATTTT. This gives the protein CASSPIGHQPTGNTIYF.

V usage is TRBV14 and J usage is TRBJ2-7; TRBD2 might be the D (5 bases). Germline CDR1 SGHDN, CDR2 FVKESK. Trimming shortened V by 0 bases and J by 2 bases, and 11 bases separated the two germline ends. This CDR3 comprises 15 residues. The DNA for the CDR3 is TGTGCCAGCAGCCAAGATTGGGCGGGTCCCTACGAGCAGTACTTC. This codes for CASSQDWAGPYEQYF.

The V and J genes are TRBV10-3 and TRBJ2-5, with unresolved D. Germline V CDR1 and CDR2: ENHRY, SYGVKD. The CDR3 spans 13 residues. Trimming removed 0 bases from V and 5 bases from J, with 7 bases in between. In DNA form, the CDR3 reads TGTGCCATCAGTGAGTCGGGATCGGAGACCCAGTACTTC. Translating it yields CAISESGSETQYF.